These 21 T cell receptor beta chains were sequenced from one sample in a study of blood T cell repertoires in COVID-19 (dated by TCRdb to the early 2020s). Library prep was done by the immunoSEQ multiplex PCR assay. TCRdb holds this immuneACCESS table with in-frame rearrangements only. Some clones are missing; in checked studies, unresolved V genes explain under half, and the rest has no known cause. This sample comprises approximately 290,000 clones, about 88% of them detected only once. The top ten hold about 12% of the sample. The sequencing input was peripheral blood. The receptors were gathered from a woman in her sixties or seventies with acute or convalescent COVID-19.

This chain uses TRBV24-1 with TRBJ2-7; maybe TRBD1 (6 bases). The V gene lost 3 bases and the J gene lost 1 base, with 12 bases spanning the gap. Germline V CDR1 and CDR2: KGHDR, SFDVKD. This CDR3 spans 15 amino acids. CDR3 DNA: TGTGCCACCAGTGATCCCCGACAGGTTTCCTACGAGCAGTACTTC. The encoded protein is CATSDPRQVSYEQYF.

The chain carries TRBV28 and TRBJ2-7; 7 nucleotides align to TRBD2. This CDR3 spans 18 amino acids. Germline CDR1 reads MDHEN; CDR2 reads SYDVKM. Trimming at V came to 4 bases and at J to 2 bases, leaving 17 bases not matched to a gene. This CDR3 is CASSSLDLASGDAYEQYF. In DNA form, the CDR3 reads TGTGCCAGCAGTTCACTGGATTTGGCGAGCGGGGACGCCTACGAGCAGTACTTC.

CDR3 coding DNA: TGTGCCAGCAGCTTGCGGCAGACAAACTATGGCTACACCTTC. This codes for CASSLRQTNYGYTF. This chain uses TRBV5-4 with TRBJ1-2, with D unclear. Germline assignment: CDR1 SGHNT and CDR2 YYREEE (reference sequence). The CDR3 extends over 14 amino acids. The V gene lost 1 base and the J gene lost 2 bases, with 9 bases spanning the gap.

The chain joins TRBV2 to TRBJ1-2; D is unresolved. The germline gives CDR1 SNHLY, CDR2 FYNNEI. Trimming removed 6 bases at V and 8 bases at J, with 22 bases between. The CDR3 extends over 15 amino acids. The CDR3 DNA sequence: TGTGCCAGCAGCGAATCGGGAACAGTTCCGGGGGGCTACACCTTC. Translating it yields CASSESGTVPGGYTF.

This rearrangement joins TRBV29-1 to TRBJ1-1; no definite D call. CDR1 SQVTM and CDR2 ANQGSEA come from the germline V gene. Trimming left V 2 bases short and J 0 bases short, with 10 bases between. The CDR3 spans 14 residues. CDR3 sequence (DNA): TGCAGCGTTGAATTTCCGGGAGTGAACACTGAAGCTTTCTTT. Protein product: CSVEFPGVNTEAFF.

The chain uses TRBV19 and TRBJ2-1; 9 bases are a match to TRBD2. The CDR3 runs to 17 residues. With 3 bases clipped from V and 4 bases from J, the junction kept 10 bases outside the gene matches. Germline V gene data show CDR1 as LNHDA and CDR2 as SQIVND (reference sequence). In nucleotides, the CDR3 is TGTGCCAGTAGTATTATGACGGGCGCGGGAGGGTACAATGAGCAGTTCTTC. Its translation: CASSIMTGAGGYNEQFF.

This clone has a single count. The chain recombines TRBV4-1 with TRBJ2-1, with 7 bases identical to TRBD1. The junction had 15 bases not matched to a gene; V was cut back by 1 base and J by 3 bases. This CDR3 has 19 residues. Germline V gene sequence: CDR1 MGHRA, CDR2 YSYEKL. The CDR3 region has the DNA TGCGCCAGCAGCCAAGGGCGGCAGGGGGTTTTCTTAGTCTACAATGAGCAGTTCTTC. Amino acids: CASSQGRQGVFLVYNEQFF.

This chain uses TRBV28 with TRBJ1-3, with a tentative D call TRBD1 (5 bases). There are 15 residues in the CDR3. Deletions cut 2 bases from V and 3 bases from J, with 11 bases between. The germline CDR1 and CDR2 sequences are MDHEN and SYDVKM. DNA of the CDR3: TGTGCCAGCAGTTTACGGGGGATCGGTGGAAACACCATATATTTT. Translation gives CASSLRGIGGNTIYF.

The V and J genes are TRBV6-5 and TRBJ1-2; 7 bases match TRBD1. The V segment lost 2 bases and the J segment 6 bases; nucleotides outside the gene matches: 9. The CDR3 length is 15 residues. In germline, CDR1 is MNHEY, CDR2 SVGAGI. The CDR3 here is CASSYRGTVYDGYTF. As DNA, the CDR3 is TGTGCCAGCAGTTACCGAGGGACAGTATATGATGGCTACACCTTC.

The genes are TRBV6-5 and TRBJ2-7; 7 bases match TRBD1. Germline-derived CDR1 and CDR2 are MNHEY and SVGAGI. This CDR3 is built from 13 residues. V gave up 6 bases and J gave up 4 bases; unmatched junction bases: 6. The CDR3 protein is CASRGQQRYEQYF. The CDR3 DNA is TGTGCCAGCAGGGGACAGCAGAGGTACGAGCAGTACTTC.

The chain employs TRBV28 and TRBJ2-3, with 10 bases aligning to TRBD1. V lost 7 bases and J lost 5; bases outside the gene matches: 3. There are 13 residues in the CDR3. Germline V gene lookup returns CDR1 MDHEN and CDR2 SYDVKM. The CDR3 DNA reads as TGTGCCAGCAACGACAGGGGGCTAGATACGCAGTATTTT. The encoded protein is CASNDRGLDTQYF.

The rearrangement links TRBV28 to TRBJ1-2; no clear D gene. CDR3 length: 17 amino acids. CDR1 and CDR2 (germline): MDHEN, SYDVKM. V was clipped by 7 bases and J by 5 bases, with 26 bases between them. CDR3 in amino acids: CASTLSGRGGSVYGYTF. In DNA, the CDR3 is TGTGCCAGCACTCTGTCGGGGAGAGGTGGATCTGTTTATGGCTACACCTTC.

The V and J genes are TRBV7-9 and TRBJ2-2; 10 nucleotides agree with TRBD2. Germline CDR1 and CDR2: SEHNR and FQNEAQ (reference sequence). J was trimmed by 5 bases and V by 2 bases; bases with no gene match: 2. The CDR3 totals 15 residues. The chain's CDR3 is CASSLSSGSTGELFF. Here the CDR3 DNA reads TGTGCCAGCAGCTTATCTAGCGGGAGTACCGGGGAGCTGTTTTTT. Combining the CDR3 with reference TRBV7-9 and TRBJ2-2 gives the whole variable domain DTGVSQNPRHKITKRGQNVTFRCDPISEHNRLYWYRQTLGQGPEFLTYFQNEAQLEKSRLLSDRFSAERPKGSFSTLEIQRTEQGDSAMYLCASSLSSGSTGELFFGEGSRLTVL.

CDR3 DNA sequence: TGTGCCAGCAACGACGGGATCTCCTACGAGCAGTACTTC. Protein product: CASNDGISYEQYF. The chain uses TRBV6-6 and TRBJ2-7; D perhaps matches TRBD2 (5 bases). The CDR3 length is 13 residues. Per germline, CDR1 MNHNY and CDR2 SVGAGI (reference sequence). Trimming shortened V by 7 bases and J by 0 bases, and 10 bases separated the two germline ends.

The rearrangement joins TRBV28 to TRBJ1-1; no firm D call. Trimming cost V 6 bases and J 9 bases, with 14 bases left between them. The CDR3 runs 12 residues. Germline V gene lookup returns CDR1 MDHEN and CDR2 SYDVKM. This chain's CDR3 is CASSYITRQAFF. CDR3 nucleotide sequence: TGTGCCAGCAGCTACATTACCAGGCAAGCTTTCTTT.

The chain employs TRBV5-1 and TRBJ2-5; 7 bases fit TRBD2. J gave up 5 bases and V 2 bases, and 9 bases lay outside the gene matches. This CDR3 contains 15 residues. Per the germline V gene, CDR1 is SGHRS and CDR2 is YFSETQ. For the CDR3, the DNA is TGCGCCAGCAGCTTTGGGGCGGGAGCGATGGAGACCCAGTACTTC. Its protein product is CASSFGAGAMETQYF.

The gene calls are TRBV6-6 and TRBJ1-1, with D possibly TRBD1 on 5 matching bases. Between the trimmed V and J ends, which lost 6 bases and 2 bases, there was a span of 19 bases. The CDR3 spans 16 residues. The germline V gene has CDR1 MNHNY and CDR2 SVGAGI (reference sequence). The CDR3 spells CASSRQEKDRNTEAFF. For the CDR3, the DNA is TGTGCCAGCAGCCGTCAGGAAAAAGACAGAAACACTGAAGCTTTCTTT.

The chain joins TRBV15 to TRBJ1-3, with 8 bases identical to TRBD1. V lost 0 bases and J lost 2; bases outside the gene matches: 3. The CDR3 length is 16 residues. The germline CDR1 and CDR2 sequences are LNHNV and YYDKDF (reference sequence). Written as DNA, the CDR3 is TGTGCCACCAGCAGAGAGGGACAGGTAACTGGAAACACCATATATTTT. Protein: CATSREGQVTGNTIYF.

The gene calls are TRBV11-3 and TRBJ2-3; TRBD2 might be the D (6 bases). Per the germline V gene, CDR1 is SGHNT and CDR2 is YENEEA. The CDR3 runs to 17 residues. V was cut by 5 bases and J by 0 bases, with 18 bases left in between. The CDR3 loop is CASSALVSGLSTDTQYF. CDR3 coding DNA: TGTGCCAGCAGCGCGCTAGTTAGCGGTCTTAGCACAGATACGCAGTATTTT.

The chain links TRBV19 to TRBJ1-2; the D gene is possibly TRBD1 (5 bases). CDR1 and CDR2 (germline): LNHDA, SQIVND (reference sequence). V was shortened by 6 bases and J by 4 bases, with 12 bases between the two germline ends. This CDR3 comprises 13 residues. The CDR3 loop reads CASSTQGFYGYTF. The CDR3 DNA is TGTGCCAGTAGCACCCAGGGTTTCTATGGCTACACCTTC. Full variable domain (remainder filled in from reference TRBV19 and TRBJ1-2): DGGITQSPKYLFRKEGQNVTLSCEQNLNHDAMYWYRQDPGQGLRLIYYSQIVNDFQKGDIAEGYSVSREKKESFPLTVTSAQKNPTAFYLCASSTQGFYGYTFGSGTRLTVV.

This chain uses TRBV28 with TRBJ2-5; D is unresolved. Trimming cost V 4 bases and J 3 bases, with 15 bases left between them. The CDR3 totals 15 residues. Germline CDR1 and CDR2: MDHEN and SYDVKM. The CDR3 bases are TGTGCCAGCAGTTCCCCCCAAGCCCCCAAAGAGACCCAGTACTTC. This gives the protein CASSSPQAPKETQYF.